Below, 15 T cell receptor beta chains from the same sample are listed, as sequenced in a study of molecular identifiers for immune sequencing clone quantification. MiXCR was run by TCRdb on the PCR reads, yielding one entry per CDR3 protein. The sample carries about 640,000 distinct CDR3 sequences, 20% recorded once. What was sequenced was naive CD8+ T cells from blood, with Jurkat cell RNA spiked in. The subset was: FACS-sorted CD8+CD4-CCR7+CD45RA+ naive T cells. The receptors originated from a human donor in good health. Some libraries in this study had Jurkat cell RNA spiked in.

This clonotype showed up many times. This chain uses TRBV2 with TRBJ2-7, with 10 bases aligning to TRBD2. This CDR3 is 14 amino acids long. The germline V gene encodes CDR1 SNHLY and CDR2 FYNNEI. J lost 5 bases, V lost 5 bases, and 6 bases had no gene match. DNA for the CDR3: TGTGCCAGCAGTTCGCTAGCGGGAGCTGACGAGCAGTACTTC. It translates to CASSSLAGADEQYF.

A few counts support this clonotype. As the CDR3 is not closed by the conserved phenylalanine or tryptophan, this likely results from a read error. The chain employs TRBV5-6 and TRBJ1-1; possible D gene TRBD1, 6 bases. This CDR3 spans 18 amino acids. Germline CDR1 and CDR2: SGHDT and YYEEEE. The CDR3, as DNA: TGTGCCGGCAGCTCACCTCTAATACAGGGTTCCCCGGGAACTGAAGCTTTCCTT. It is translated as CAGSSPLIQGSPGTEAFL.

This clonotype was recorded at least ten times. This chain joins TRBV10-3 and TRBJ2-3; either TRBD1 or TRBD2 may fit D (5 bases each). The germline V gene has CDR1 ENHRY and CDR2 SYGVKD. The CDR3 extends over 15 amino acids. The germline V and J ends were trimmed by 3 bases and 2 bases, with 12 bases remaining between them. The CDR3 spells CAISEGPGTTDTQYF. The CDR3 coding sequence is TGTGCCATCAGTGAAGGACCTGGGACCACAGATACGCAGTATTTT.

About this clonotype itself: A read error is possible here, since a much larger clone lies one base away. No conserved phenylalanine or tryptophan is present at the end of the CDR3, so a read error is the likely explanation. For the CDR3, the DNA is TGTGCCAGCAGCCCGAGTCTGGGGGACAATAGTGAAGCTTTCTCT. The encoded protein is CASSPSLGDNSEAFS. The genes are TRBV5-4 and TRBJ1-1; possible D gene TRBD1, 6 bases. The V and J ends lost 4 bases and 7 bases respectively, with 20 bases between them. The CDR3 runs to 15 residues. CDR1 is SGHNT and CDR2 is YYREEE in the germline V gene (reference sequence).

This clonotype was recorded a few times. The V gene is TRBV4-1, the J gene TRBJ2-6, with D possibly TRBD1 on 7 matching bases. The germline V gene has CDR1 MGHRA and CDR2 YSYEKL. V gave up 1 base and J gave up 0 bases, with 16 bases separating them. The CDR3 totals 19 residues. Here the CDR3 reads CASSQGGDSVISGANVLTF. The CDR3, as DNA: TGCGCCAGCAGCCAAGGGGGGGACAGCGTTATCTCTGGGGCCAACGTCCTGACTTTC.

This clonotype was counted at least ten times. The chain has TRBV6-5 and TRBJ1-1; D gene ambiguous. CDR1 and CDR2 (germline): MNHEY, SVGAGI. Trimming removed 2 bases at V and 1 base at J, with 8 bases between. CDR3 size: 14 residues. The CDR3 spells CASSYGRRNTEAFF. CDR3 in DNA: TGTGCCAGCAGTTACGGCAGGCGGAACACTGAAGCTTTCTTT.

Comment on this clonotype: This could be a read error, since a much larger clone is one nucleotide away. V and J are TRBV20-1 and TRBJ2-1; D call uncertain. The CDR3 is 13 amino acids. Germline V gene lookup returns CDR1 DFQATT and CDR2 SNEGSKA (reference sequence). CDR3 sequence (DNA): TGCAGTTCTAGGCCCTCCTCTATGGGTGAGCAGTTCTTC. Its translation is CSSRPSSMGEQFF.

This clonotype has ten or more counts. V is TRBV7-9 and J is TRBJ2-3, with 8 bases aligning to TRBD2. V was pared by 5 bases and J by 5 bases, with 9 bases of the junction left unmatched. Per germline, CDR1 SEHNR and CDR2 FQNEAQ (reference sequence). The CDR3 is made up of 15 amino acids. The CDR3 reads CASSPDFGGGDTQYF. The CDR3 nucleotides are TGTGCCAGCAGCCCGGATTTCGGGGGGGGAGATACGCAGTATTTT.

On this clonotype: This may come from a read error, since a much larger clone is one base off. The chain joins TRBV18 to TRBJ2-7; TRBD2 might be the D (6 bases). Germline V gene sequence: CDR1 KGHSH, CDR2 LQKENI. The CDR3 extends over 13 amino acids. This CDR3 is CAGSEGVRYEQYF. The CDR3 DNA reads TGTGCCGGCTCGGAGGGCGTCCGCTACGAGCAGTACTTC.

In its sample, this clonotype was seen a few times. The chain uses TRBV6-2 or TRBV6-3 and TRBJ1-6; D remains ambiguous. The CDR3 loop spans 14 amino acids. The V and J ends lost 0 bases and 5 bases respectively, with 5 bases between them. CDR1 and CDR2 (germline): MNHEY, SVGEGT. CDR3 sequence (DNA): TGTGCCAGCAGTTACTCGGGCAATAATTCACCCCTCCACTTT. This gives the protein CASSYSGNNSPLHF.

The sample holds many counts of this clonotype. The rearrangement uses TRBV7-2 and TRBJ2-3; D is perhaps TRBD2 (7 bases). Germline lookup yields CDR1 SGHTA and CDR2 FQGNSA. V dropped 1 base and J dropped 2 bases, with 16 bases sitting between them. The CDR3 has 17 amino acids. The CDR3 sequence: CASSLEVVRGPTDTQYF. As DNA, the CDR3 is TGTGCCAGCAGCTTAGAGGTGGTGCGGGGGCCCACAGATACGCAGTATTTT.

This clonotype has only a few counts. The J gene is TRBJ2-1, the V gene TRBV5-6; D not resolved. The CDR3 is 16 amino acids. V was shortened by 0 bases and J by 0 bases, with 10 bases between the two germline ends. Looked up from germline, CDR1 is SGHDT and CDR2 is YYEEEE. In DNA, the CDR3 is TGTGCCAGCAGCTTGGAGACATCGAGCTCCTACAATGAGCAGTTCTTC. This translates into CASSLETSSSYNEQFF.

This clonotype was recorded many times. The J gene is TRBJ1-6, the V gene TRBV4-1, with TRBD1 matching over 9 bases. Germline-derived CDR1 and CDR2 are MGHRA and YSYEKL. The V gene end was trimmed by 0 bases and the J gene end by 7 bases; junction bases not matched to a gene: 4. This CDR3 has 16 residues. In DNA form, the CDR3 reads TGCGCCAGCAGCCAAGATGGTGGGACAGGGAATTCACCCCTCCACTTT. This gives the protein CASSQDGGTGNSPLHF.

This clonotype was counted at least ten times. The chain links TRBV9 to TRBJ2-4; tentatively, D is TRBD1 (6 bases). The CDR3 covers 13 residues. V lost 3 bases and J lost 8, with 12 bases in between. The germline CDR1 and CDR2 sequences are SGDLS and YYNGEE. As DNA, the CDR3 is TGTGCCAGCAGCGAAGGGACATTGGACATTCAGTACTTC. As protein: CASSEGTLDIQYF.

The rearrangement joins TRBV6-2 or TRBV6-3 to TRBJ2-1; TRBD1 is a possible D gene (9 bases). This CDR3 comprises 15 residues. The V gene lost 2 bases and the J gene lost 7 bases, with 15 bases spanning the gap. The V gene's germline CDR1 is MNHEY and CDR2 SVGEGT. The CDR3 region is CASSYAGGQGNEQFF. In DNA form, the CDR3 reads TGTGCCAGCAGTTACGCGGGAGGACAGGGGAATGAGCAGTTCTTC.